Listed here are 4 T cell receptor beta chains from one sample, sequenced in a study of shared clonotypes between healthy human individuals. TCRdb keeps only in-frame clones here, not all; method: immunoSEQ multiplex PCR. The sample has over 100,000 clones, about 63% seen once. The sequenced sample consisted of memory CD8+ T cells sorted from blood. The sample's subset: CD45RO+ cells pooled with CCR7-negative TemRA cells. The source is a woman in her twenties or thirties in good health.

This clone was seen only a few times. V is TRBV5-1 and J is TRBJ2-7, with TRBD2 matching 9 bases. This CDR3 region has 16 residues. CDR1 is SGHRS and CDR2 is YFSETQ in the germline V gene. The junction had 19 bases not matched to a gene; V was cut back by 8 bases and J by 7 bases. CDR3: CASTPEPGLASREQYF. The CDR3 DNA is TGCGCCAGTACGCCAGAACCGGGACTAGCTTCACGGGAGCAGTACTTC.

V gene TRBV28 combines with J gene TRBJ2-3; no firm D call. Deletions cut 0 bases from V and 3 bases from J, with 10 bases between. This CDR3 is built from 15 residues. CDR1 and CDR2 (germline): MDHEN, SYDVKM. The CDR3 region is CASSLWFGSTDTQYF. In DNA form, the CDR3 reads TGTGCCAGCAGTTTATGGTTTGGCTCTACAGATACGCAGTATTTT.

The chain couples TRBV7-9 to TRBJ1-4; no firm D call. The ends were cut back, 5 bases at V and 0 bases at J, with 10 bases in the middle. CDR3 length: 15 residues. Germline lookup yields CDR1 SEHNR and CDR2 FQNEAQ (reference sequence). In nucleotides, the CDR3 is TGTGCCAGCAGCGATCTCGAAGCAACTAATGAAAAACTGTTTTTT. Its translation is CASSDLEATNEKLFF.

The CDR3 reads CASSDPTEGGYTGELFF. The CDR3 DNA is TGTGCCAGCAGCGACCCCACGGAGGGGGGCTACACCGGGGAGCTGTTTTTT. This chain joins TRBV28 and TRBJ2-2, with D perhaps matching TRBD1 or TRBD2 (6 bases each). This CDR3 has 17 amino acids. The germline V gene has CDR1 MDHEN and CDR2 SYDVKM. Between the trimmed V and J ends, which lost 6 bases and 3 bases, there was a span of 20 bases.